This T cell receptor (beta chain) is drawn from a study of identical twins. Overall study results and limits: Analyses of zero insertions could, in part, be confounded by invariant MAIT and iNKT cells. Findings came from cross-sectional statistics, without long-term follow-up of donors. Whereas memory repertoires showed no such difference, abundant cord blood beta clonotypes carried fewer insertions. Alpha sequences that were out-of-frame and twin-shared showed an excess of low generation probability.

Turning to this clonotype: Antigen: not known.

The CDR3 consists of 10 residues. Germline V gives CDR1 ENHRY, CDR2 SYGVKD. V was trimmed by 6 bases and J by 6 bases, leaving 6 bases between them. In TCRdb, the 5' RACE reads were re-called with MiXCR into one record per CDR3 protein. The table lists about 1.7 million distinct CDR3 sequences, about 30% of them singletons. This TCR was sampled from a newborn girl in good health. The sample comprised cord blood. V usage is TRBV10-3 and J usage is TRBJ2-7, with D unresolved. The CDR3 here is CAIRFCEQYF. CDR3 DNA sequence: TGTGCCATCAGGTTTTGCGAGCAGTACTTC.